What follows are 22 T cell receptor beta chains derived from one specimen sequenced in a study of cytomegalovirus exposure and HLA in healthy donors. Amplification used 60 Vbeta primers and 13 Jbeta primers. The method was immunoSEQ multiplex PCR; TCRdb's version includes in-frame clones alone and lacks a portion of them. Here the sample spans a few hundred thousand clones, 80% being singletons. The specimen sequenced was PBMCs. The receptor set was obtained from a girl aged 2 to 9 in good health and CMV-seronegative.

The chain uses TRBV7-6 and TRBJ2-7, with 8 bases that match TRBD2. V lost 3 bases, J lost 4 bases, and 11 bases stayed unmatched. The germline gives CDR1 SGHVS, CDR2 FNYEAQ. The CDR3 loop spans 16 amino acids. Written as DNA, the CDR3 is TGTGCCAGCAGCTTTATTCCGGGAAGCGGGGGATACGAGCAGTACTTC. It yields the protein CASSFIPGSGGYEQYF.

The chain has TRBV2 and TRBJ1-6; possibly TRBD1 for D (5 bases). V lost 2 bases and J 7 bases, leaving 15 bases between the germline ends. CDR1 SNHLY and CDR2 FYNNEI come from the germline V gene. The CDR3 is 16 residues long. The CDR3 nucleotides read TGTGCCAGCAGTGAAAGTTCTTTTAACAGGAATTCACCCCTCCACTTT. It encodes CASSESSFNRNSPLHF.

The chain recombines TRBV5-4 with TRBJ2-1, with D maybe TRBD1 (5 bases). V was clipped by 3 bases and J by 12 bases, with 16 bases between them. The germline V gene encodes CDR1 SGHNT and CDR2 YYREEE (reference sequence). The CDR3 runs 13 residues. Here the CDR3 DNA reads TGTGCCAGCAGCTCCGAAGACAGACCCTTGCAGTTCTTC. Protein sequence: CASSSEDRPLQFF.

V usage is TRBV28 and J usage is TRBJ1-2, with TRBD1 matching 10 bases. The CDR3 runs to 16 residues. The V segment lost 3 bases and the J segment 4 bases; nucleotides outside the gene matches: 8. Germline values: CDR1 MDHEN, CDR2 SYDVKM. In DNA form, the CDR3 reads TGTGCCAGCAGTTTTAGGAGGACAGGGGGGACCTATGGCTACACCTTC. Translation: CASSFRRTGGTYGYTF.

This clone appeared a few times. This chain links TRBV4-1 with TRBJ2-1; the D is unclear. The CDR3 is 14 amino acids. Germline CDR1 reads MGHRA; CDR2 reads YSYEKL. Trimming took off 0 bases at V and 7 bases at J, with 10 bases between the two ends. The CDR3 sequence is CASSQEGVRNEQFF. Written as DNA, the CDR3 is TGCGCCAGCAGCCAAGAGGGCGTTCGGAATGAGCAGTTCTTC.

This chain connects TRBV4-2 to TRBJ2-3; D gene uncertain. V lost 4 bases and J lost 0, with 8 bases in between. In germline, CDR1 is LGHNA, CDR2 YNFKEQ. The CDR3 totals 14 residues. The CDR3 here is CASSLGGSTDTQYF. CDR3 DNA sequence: TGTGCCAGCAGCCTTGGCGGAAGCACAGATACGCAGTATTTT.

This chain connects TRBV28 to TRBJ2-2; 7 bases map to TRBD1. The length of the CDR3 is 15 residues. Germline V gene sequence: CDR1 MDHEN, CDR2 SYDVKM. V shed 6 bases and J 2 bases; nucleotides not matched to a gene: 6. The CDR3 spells CASSSGTENTGELFF. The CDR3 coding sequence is TGTGCCAGCAGCTCCGGGACAGAAAACACCGGGGAGCTGTTTTTT.

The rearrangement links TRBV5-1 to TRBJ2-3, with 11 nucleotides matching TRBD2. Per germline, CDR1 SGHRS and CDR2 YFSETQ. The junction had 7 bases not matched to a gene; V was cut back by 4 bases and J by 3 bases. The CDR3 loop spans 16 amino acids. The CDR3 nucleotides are TGCGCCAGCAGCCCCCTTAGCGGGGGGGCAACAGATACGCAGTATTTT. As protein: CASSPLSGGATDTQYF.

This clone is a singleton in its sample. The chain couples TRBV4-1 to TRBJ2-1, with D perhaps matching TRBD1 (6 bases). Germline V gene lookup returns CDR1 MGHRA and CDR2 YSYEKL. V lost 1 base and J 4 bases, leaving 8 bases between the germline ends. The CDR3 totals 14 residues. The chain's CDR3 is CASSQGTVYNEQFF. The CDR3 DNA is TGCGCCAGCAGCCAAGGGACAGTGTACAATGAGCAGTTCTTC.

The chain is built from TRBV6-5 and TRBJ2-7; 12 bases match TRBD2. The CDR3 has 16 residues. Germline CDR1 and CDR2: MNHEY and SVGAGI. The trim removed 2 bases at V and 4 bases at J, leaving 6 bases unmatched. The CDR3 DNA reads TGTGCCAGCAGTTACGCGAGACTAGCGGGAGTGTACGAGCAGTACTTC. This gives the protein CASSYARLAGVYEQYF.

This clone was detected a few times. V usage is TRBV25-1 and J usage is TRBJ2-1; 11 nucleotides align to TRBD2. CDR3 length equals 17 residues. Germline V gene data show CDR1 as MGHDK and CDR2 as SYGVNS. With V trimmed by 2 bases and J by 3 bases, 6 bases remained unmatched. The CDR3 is CASSEGGTSGDYNEQFF. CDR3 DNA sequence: TGTGCCAGCAGTGAAGGGGGGACTAGCGGAGACTACAATGAGCAGTTCTTC.

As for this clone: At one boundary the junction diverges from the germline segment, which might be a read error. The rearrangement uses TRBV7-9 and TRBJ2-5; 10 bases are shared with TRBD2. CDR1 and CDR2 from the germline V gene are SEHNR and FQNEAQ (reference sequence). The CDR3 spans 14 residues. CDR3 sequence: CASSLAGVQETQYF. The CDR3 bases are TGTGCCAGCAGCCTAGCGGGAGTACAAGAGACCCAGTACTTC.

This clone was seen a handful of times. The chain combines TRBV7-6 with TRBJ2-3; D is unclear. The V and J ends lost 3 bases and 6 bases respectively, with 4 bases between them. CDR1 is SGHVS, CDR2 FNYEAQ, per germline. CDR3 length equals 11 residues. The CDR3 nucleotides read TGTGCCAGCAGCTTCAGGGATACGCAGTATTTT. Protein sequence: CASSFRDTQYF.

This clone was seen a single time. The chain's CDR3 is CASSHRDYLYNEQFF. The CDR3 DNA sequence: TGTGCCAGCAGTCACCGGGACTATCTATACAATGAGCAGTTCTTC. V and J are TRBV28 and TRBJ2-1; 7 bases line up with TRBD2. V shed 5 bases, J shed 4 bases, and the junction held 8 bases outside the gene matches. The CDR3 covers 15 residues. Germline values: CDR1 MDHEN, CDR2 SYDVKM.

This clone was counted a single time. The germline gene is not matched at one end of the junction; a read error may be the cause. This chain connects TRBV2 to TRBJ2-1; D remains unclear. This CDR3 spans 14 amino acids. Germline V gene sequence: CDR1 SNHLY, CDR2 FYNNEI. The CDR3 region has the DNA TGTGCCAGCAGTGACGGTAGACCTTACAGTGAGCAGTTCTTC. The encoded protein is CASSDGRPYSEQFF.

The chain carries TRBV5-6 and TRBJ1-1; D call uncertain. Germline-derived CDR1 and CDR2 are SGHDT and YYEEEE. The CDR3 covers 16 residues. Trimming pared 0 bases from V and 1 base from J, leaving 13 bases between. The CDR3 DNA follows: TGTGCCAGCAGCTTGGGTGGCATTCCCCCGAACACTGAAGCTTTCTTT. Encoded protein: CASSLGGIPPNTEAFF.

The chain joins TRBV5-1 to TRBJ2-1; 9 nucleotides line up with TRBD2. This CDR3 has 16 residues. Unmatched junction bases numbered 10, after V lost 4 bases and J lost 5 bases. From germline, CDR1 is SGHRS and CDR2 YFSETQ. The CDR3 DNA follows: TGCGCCAGCAGCCGGGGGCCTAGCGGGAACAACAATGAGCAGTTCTTC. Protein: CASSRGPSGNNNEQFF.

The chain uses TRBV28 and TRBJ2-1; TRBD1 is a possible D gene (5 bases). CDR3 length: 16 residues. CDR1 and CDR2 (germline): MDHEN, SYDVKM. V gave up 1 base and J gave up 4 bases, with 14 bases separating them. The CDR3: CASSLSRGYLYNEQFF. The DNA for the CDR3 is TGTGCCAGCAGTTTATCAAGGGGCTACCTTTACAATGAGCAGTTCTTC.

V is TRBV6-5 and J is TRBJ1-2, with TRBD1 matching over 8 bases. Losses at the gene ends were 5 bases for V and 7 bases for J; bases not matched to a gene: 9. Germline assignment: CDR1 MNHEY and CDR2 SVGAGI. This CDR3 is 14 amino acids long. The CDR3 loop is CASSLLTGEAGYTF. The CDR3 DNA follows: TGTGCCAGCAGTCTCCTGACAGGGGAGGCTGGCTACACCTTC.

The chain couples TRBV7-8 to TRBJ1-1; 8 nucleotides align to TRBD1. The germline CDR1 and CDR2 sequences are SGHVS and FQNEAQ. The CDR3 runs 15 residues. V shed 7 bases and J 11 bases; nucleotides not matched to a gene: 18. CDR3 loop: CASTLGTGATLEAFF. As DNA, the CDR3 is TGTGCCAGCACCCTTGGGACAGGAGCCACCCTAGAGGCTTTCTTT.

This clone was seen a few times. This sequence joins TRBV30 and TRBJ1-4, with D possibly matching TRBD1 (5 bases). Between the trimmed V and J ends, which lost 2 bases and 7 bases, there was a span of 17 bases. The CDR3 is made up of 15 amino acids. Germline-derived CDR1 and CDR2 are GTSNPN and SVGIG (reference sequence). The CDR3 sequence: CAWSHQWGVFEKLFF. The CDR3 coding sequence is TGTGCCTGGAGTCACCAGTGGGGGGTTTTTGAAAAACTGTTTTTT. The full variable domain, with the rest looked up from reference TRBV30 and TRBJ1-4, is SQTIHQWPATLVQPVGSPLSLECTVEGTSNPNLYWYRQAAGRGLQLLFYSVGIGQISSEVPQNLSASRPQDRQFILSSKKLLLSDSGFYLCAWSHQWGVFEKLFFGSGTQLSVL.

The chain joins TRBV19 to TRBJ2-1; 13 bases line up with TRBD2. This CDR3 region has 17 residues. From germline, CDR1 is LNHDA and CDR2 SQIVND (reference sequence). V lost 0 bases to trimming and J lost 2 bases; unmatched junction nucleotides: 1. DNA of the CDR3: TGTGCCAGTAGTATAGAGGGACTAGCGGGGACCTACAATGAGCAGTTCTTC. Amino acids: CASSIEGLAGTYNEQFF.